A single sample gave rise to the 18 T cell receptor beta chains below, sequenced in a study of control samples from healthy donors and cancer patients. The method was immunoSEQ multiplex PCR; TCRdb's version includes in-frame clones alone and lacks a portion of them. This table holds tens of thousands of clones, 94% found once. The sample taken for sequencing was blood. All receptors come from a man in his thirties or forties in good health.

This rearrangement joins TRBV12-3 or TRBV12-4 to TRBJ1-1; D not certain. The V gene lost 5 bases and the J gene lost 7 bases, with 14 bases spanning the gap. The CDR3 runs to 13 residues. CDR3 sequence (DNA): TGTGCCAGCAGTCCGCAGCGCGCTCTTGAAGCTTTCTTT. Amino acids: CASSPQRALEAFF.

This chain connects TRBV18 to TRBJ1-1; D gene uncertain. Germline CDR1 is KGHSH and CDR2 is LQKENI. CDR3 size: 15 residues. The ends were cut back, 0 bases at V and 11 bases at J, with 19 bases in the middle. CDR3: CASSPPNSEFVAAFF. The CDR3, as DNA: TGTGCCAGCTCACCACCGAACAGTGAGTTTGTGGCTGCTTTCTTT.

A note on this clone: At one end the junction does not follow the germline gene, possibly because of a read error. The identical CDR3 is also encoded by other nucleotide sequences in the sample. The chain carries TRBV7-3 and TRBJ2-3; D might be TRBD1 or TRBD2, each matching 7 bases. CDR3 length: 16 amino acids. From germline, CDR1 is SGHTA and CDR2 FQGTGA. The CDR3 sequence is CASSGTRGGEVDTQYF. The CDR3 DNA sequence: TGCGCCAGCAGCGGGACCAGGGGGGGAGAGGTAGATACGCAGTATTTT.

The chain has TRBV19 and TRBJ2-1, with TRBD2 identical over 8 bases. Germline CDR1 is LNHDA and CDR2 is SQIVND (reference sequence). Trimming at V came to 8 bases and at J to 7 bases, leaving 7 bases not matched to a gene. The CDR3 loop spans 13 amino acids. CDR3 nucleotide sequence: TGTGCCAGTGCAACGGGAGGGTGGAATGAGCAGTTCTTC. Translated: CASATGGWNEQFF.

The chain's CDR3 is CASSFDIPYEQYF. CDR3 DNA: TGTGCCAGCAGCTTTGACATTCCCTACGAGCAGTACTTC. The V call is TRBV11-1, the J call TRBJ2-7; D remains ambiguous. This CDR3 is 13 amino acids long. Germline CDR1 and CDR2: SGHAT and FQDESV (reference sequence). Between the trimmed V and J ends, which lost 3 bases and 2 bases, there was a span of 8 bases. Full variable domain (missing parts from reference TRBV11-1 and TRBJ2-7): EAEVAQSPRYKITEKSQAVAFWCDPISGHATLYWYRQILGQGPELLVQFQDESVVDDSQLPKDRFSAERLKGVDSTLKIQPAELGDSAMYLCASSFDIPYEQYFGPGTRLTVT.

With respect to this clone: Compared with germline, one end of the junction differs, possibly owing to a read error. The CDR3: CAGSFGTRQETQYF. In DNA, the CDR3 is TGTGCCGGCAGCTTCGGGACTCGTCAAGAGACCCAGTACTTC. This chain uses TRBV7-6 with TRBJ2-5; TRBD2 is a possible D gene (6 bases). Looked up from germline, CDR1 is SGHVS and CDR2 is FNYEAQ. The CDR3 consists of 14 residues. Full variable domain (rest looked up from reference TRBV7-6 and TRBJ2-5): GAGVSQSPRYKVTKRGQDVALRCDPISGHVSLYWYRQALGQGPEFLTYFNYEAQQDKSGLPNDRFSAERPEGSISTLTIQRTEQRDSAMYRCAGSFGTRQETQYFGPGTRLLVL.

The rearrangement joins TRBV19 to TRBJ2-1; 8 nucleotides align to TRBD1. CDR1 and CDR2 (germline): LNHDA, SQIVND (reference sequence). The junction had 14 bases not matched to a gene; V was cut back by 10 bases and J by 3 bases. The CDR3 consists of 16 residues. CDR3 region: CATHNQGAGGYNEQFF. The CDR3 DNA follows: TGTGCCACCCACAACCAGGGGGCAGGGGGCTACAATGAGCAGTTCTTC.

The V and J genes are TRBV10-3 and TRBJ1-2, with TRBD1 matching over 7 bases. In germline, CDR1 is ENHRY, CDR2 SYGVKD. This CDR3 comprises 11 residues. The V segment lost 3 bases and the J segment 13 bases; nucleotides outside the gene matches: 5. Here the CDR3 DNA reads TGTGCCATCAGTGACGACAGGGCTTGCACCTTC. Translation: CAISDDRACTF.

The chain combines TRBV20-1 with TRBJ2-1; D is unclear. This CDR3 spans 9 amino acids. Germline lookup yields CDR1 DFQATT and CDR2 SNEGSKA (reference sequence). The V end lost 7 bases, the J end lost 7 bases, and 5 bases lay between the germline ends. This CDR3 is CSGGNEQFF. DNA of the CDR3: TGCAGTGGTGGTAATGAGCAGTTCTTC.

V usage is TRBV13 and J usage is TRBJ2-1; possible D gene TRBD2, 6 bases. V was cut by 5 bases and J by 2 bases, with 13 bases left in between. The CDR3 runs to 15 residues. Germline V gene sequence: CDR1 PRHDT, CDR2 FYEKMQ (reference sequence). Written as DNA, the CDR3 is TGTGCCAGCAGCCGGTGGACTAAGACCTACAATGAGCAGTTCTTC. Its protein product is CASSRWTKTYNEQFF.

The chain recombines TRBV27 with TRBJ1-5; D uncertain. This CDR3 has 13 residues. V was clipped by 5 bases and J by 1 base, with 6 bases between them. CDR1 is MNHEY and CDR2 is SMNVEV in the germline V gene (reference sequence). The chain's CDR3 is CASSRVSNQPQHF. Here the CDR3 DNA reads TGTGCCAGCAGTCGGGTGAGCAATCAGCCCCAGCATTTT.

The chain couples TRBV19 to TRBJ2-5; a possible D gene is TRBD1 (6 bases). The CDR3 consists of 13 residues. Trimming removed 4 bases from V and 2 bases from J, with 8 bases in between. The V gene's germline CDR1 is LNHDA and CDR2 SQIVND (reference sequence). The CDR3: CASSTGQQETQYF. CDR3 bases: TGTGCCAGTAGTACCGGACAGCAAGAGACCCAGTACTTC. The complete variable domain, with remaining parts taken from reference TRBV19 and TRBJ2-5, reads DGGITQSPKYLFRKEGQNVTLSCEQNLNHDAMYWYRQDPGQGLRLIYYSQIVNDFQKGDIAEGYSVSREKKESFPLTVTSAQKNPTAFYLCASSTGQQETQYFGPGTRLLVL.

V gene TRBV5-1 combines with J gene TRBJ2-2; 7 nucleotides match TRBD2. From germline, CDR1 is SGHRS and CDR2 YFSETQ. The CDR3 consists of 15 residues. V shed 6 bases and J 3 bases; nucleotides not matched to a gene: 8. This CDR3 reads CASTPRRGDTGELFF. CDR3 bases: TGCGCCAGCACTCCCCGACGGGGGGACACCGGGGAGCTGTTTTTT.

The chain recombines TRBV27 with TRBJ1-4; D ambiguous. This CDR3 contains 15 residues. Germline V gene lookup returns CDR1 MNHEY and CDR2 SMNVEV (reference sequence). The germline V and J ends were trimmed by 6 bases and 0 bases, with 11 bases remaining between them. CDR3 loop: CASSRESATNEKLFF. The CDR3 nucleotides are TGTGCCAGCAGCCGGGAGTCTGCAACTAATGAAAAACTGTTTTTT.

This clone appeared once. The V call is TRBV6-5, the J call TRBJ1-1, with 7 nucleotides matching TRBD1. The V segment lost 5 bases and the J segment 6 bases; nucleotides outside the gene matches: 12. Germline CDR1 reads MNHEY; CDR2 reads SVGAGI. The CDR3 length is 15 residues. CDR3 in amino acids: CASSKVPGQISEAFF. CDR3 bases: TGTGCCAGCAGTAAGGTACCGGGACAGATCTCTGAAGCTTTCTTT.

The chain joins TRBV30 to TRBJ2-1; a weak D match, TRBD1 (5 bases). The V end lost 3 bases, the J end lost 6 bases, and 12 bases lay between the germline ends. The CDR3 is 13 amino acids. Per the germline V gene, CDR1 is GTSNPN and CDR2 is SVGIG (reference sequence). The CDR3 coding sequence is TGTGCCTGGAGCCAAGACAGCTTCAATGAGCAGTTCTTC. It yields the protein CAWSQDSFNEQFF.

The genes are TRBV10-2 and TRBJ2-2, with TRBD2 identical over 7 bases. V was clipped by 0 bases and J by 2 bases; unmatched bases: 12. Germline V gene data show CDR1 as WSHSY and CDR2 as SAAADI. CDR3 length: 19 amino acids. The CDR3 DNA reads TGCGCCAGCAGTGAGTCGCCCTTTAGCGGGTGGATAAACACCGGGGAGCTGTTTTTT. It encodes CASSESPFSGWINTGELFF.

This chain uses TRBV6-4 with TRBJ2-1; 11 positions agree with TRBD1. The CDR3 sequence is 18 residues long. Germline V lookup: CDR1 MRHNA, CDR2 SNTAGT. V was clipped by 4 bases and J by 7 bases; unmatched bases: 15. The CDR3 here is CASSVRTGGDGRRNEQFF. The CDR3 nucleotides read TGTGCCAGCAGTGTTCGGACAGGGGGCGATGGCCGTCGTAATGAGCAGTTCTTC.